Below are 24 T cell receptor beta chains sequenced from a single sample in a study of blood T cell repertoires in COVID-19. Sequencing used immunoSEQ multiplex PCR; TCRdb keeps in-frame clones, though not all of them. Counted here are approximately 170,000 clones, more than 85% occurring once; the ten biggest clones make up less than 2%. Sequencing used peripheral blood. Source of these receptors: a woman in her sixties with COVID-19, enrolled during active disease.

A note on this clone: The sample holds other DNA sequences that translate to the same CDR3. The CDR3 nucleotides are TGTGCCAGCTCACTGGGACAGGGAAACACTGAAGCTTTCTTT. This encodes CASSLGQGNTEAFF. The genes are TRBV18 and TRBJ1-1; the match to TRBD1 covers 9 bases. The junction had 2 bases not matched to a gene; V was cut back by 4 bases and J by 2 bases. Germline V lookup: CDR1 KGHSH, CDR2 LQKENI. The CDR3 is 14 residues long.

The chain links TRBV4-3 to TRBJ1-1; a possible D gene is TRBD1 (5 bases). Per the germline V gene, CDR1 is LGHNA and CDR2 is YSLEER. Trimming removed 1 base at V and 2 bases at J, with 8 bases between. This CDR3 spans 14 amino acids. The CDR3 nucleotides read TGCGCCAGCAGCCAAGGGACACGCAACACTGAAGCTTTCTTT. Translating it yields CASSQGTRNTEAFF.

V is TRBV28 and J is TRBJ1-1; unclear D gene. Trimming pared 5 bases from V and 11 bases from J, leaving 21 bases between. CDR1 and CDR2 from the germline V gene are MDHEN and SYDVKM. The CDR3 contains 14 residues. The CDR3 loop reads CASSPTYFSGLAFF. The CDR3 DNA is TGTGCCAGCAGTCCAACGTATTTCTCTGGGCTGGCTTTCTTT.

This clone has a single count. The CDR3 DNA follows: TGTGCCAGCTCACCCGGGACAGGGGGCGCGGTCACTGAAGCTTTCTTT. Protein product: CASSPGTGGAVTEAFF. This chain links TRBV18 with TRBJ1-1; 12 bases are a match to TRBD1. This CDR3 region has 16 residues. Germline assignment: CDR1 KGHSH and CDR2 LQKENI. Losses at the gene ends were 3 bases for V and 4 bases for J; bases not matched to a gene: 6.

The sample holds a few counts of this clone. At the DNA level, this CDR3 is encoded by other sequences in the same sample as well. The chain combines TRBV7-9 with TRBJ1-1; D is uncertain. Germline CDR1 and CDR2: SEHNR and FQNEAQ (reference sequence). V dropped 5 bases and J dropped 0 bases, with 7 bases sitting between them. This CDR3 comprises 13 residues. CDR3 DNA: TGTGCCAGCAGCAGGGATATGAACACTGAAGCTTTCTTT. Its translation: CASSRDMNTEAFF.

This clone was seen a single time. V usage is TRBV6-2 or TRBV6-3 and J usage is TRBJ2-1, with 8 bases that match TRBD1. The CDR3 has 15 residues. CDR1 is MNHEY and CDR2 is SVGEGT in the germline V gene. V dropped 2 bases and J dropped 8; count of bases not matched to a gene: 8. CDR3 region: CASSYSGRGHDEQFF. Here the CDR3 DNA reads TGTGCCAGCAGTTACAGCGGCAGGGGGCATGATGAGCAGTTCTTC.

This clone was picked up one time. The chain links TRBV5-1 to TRBJ1-2, with D possibly matching TRBD1 (5 bases). Between the trimmed V and J ends, which lost 7 bases and 5 bases, there was a span of 18 bases. CDR1 SGHRS and CDR2 YFSETQ come from the germline V gene. CDR3 size: 14 residues. The CDR3 protein is CASGNGGGDYGYTF. The CDR3 nucleotides read TGCGCCAGCGGAAATGGTGGAGGGGATTATGGCTACACCTTC.

This clone was recorded only once. The V gene is TRBV7-2, the J gene TRBJ2-2, with 9 bases that match TRBD1. Per germline, CDR1 SGHTA and CDR2 FQGNSA. Trimming cost V 5 bases and J 3 bases; bases outside gene matches: 7. The CDR3 runs 16 residues. CDR3 DNA: TGTGCCAGCAGCCCTACAGGGGGCGGGTACACCGGGGAGCTGTTTTTT. It yields the protein CASSPTGGGYTGELFF.

The chain links TRBV2 to TRBJ1-5, with 9 bases fitting TRBD1. Germline values: CDR1 SNHLY, CDR2 FYNNEI. The V and J ends lost 8 bases and 4 bases, in that order; junction bases with no gene match: 0. The CDR3 totals 12 residues. CDR3 coding DNA: TGTGCCAGCGGACAGGGGAATCAGCCCCAGCATTTT. Translated: CASGQGNQPQHF.

This clone was seen once. The chain recombines TRBV20-1 with TRBJ2-3; 7 bases fit TRBD2. The germline gives CDR1 DFQATT, CDR2 SNEGSKA (reference sequence). The length of the CDR3 is 10 residues. Germline trimming cut 3 bases from V and 14 bases from J; bases unmatched to any gene: 5. CDR3 protein: CSARTSNLYF. The CDR3 nucleotides read TGCAGTGCTAGGACTAGCAATCTGTATTTT.

The V call is TRBV6-2 or TRBV6-3, the J call TRBJ2-7; TRBD2 is a possible D gene (5 bases). The CDR3 covers 15 residues. V lost 5 bases and J 2 bases, leaving 16 bases between the germline ends. Germline V gene data show CDR1 as MNHEY and CDR2 as SVGEGT. The CDR3 sequence is CASSLTLGSTYEQYF. CDR3 in DNA: TGTGCCAGCAGTCTTACACTAGGGTCGACCTACGAGCAGTACTTC.

As concerns this clone: A read error may account for a junction end that differs from germline. The V call is TRBV7-7, the J call TRBJ1-4; 9 bases match TRBD1. Germline values: CDR1 SSHAT, CDR2 FNYEAQ (reference sequence). The length of the CDR3 is 15 residues. The CDR3 bases are TGTGCTAGCAGCCTGGGGACAGGGAGGAATGAAAAACTGTTTTTT. Residues: CASSLGTGRNEKLFF.

This chain joins TRBV10-3 and TRBJ2-3; 7 bases align to TRBD1. The germline gives CDR1 ENHRY, CDR2 SYGVKD. Trimming removed 2 bases from V and 2 bases from J; junction bases left unmatched: 1. CDR3 length: 14 residues. CDR3 DNA: TGTGCCATCAGTGAGGGGACAGTCACAGATACGCAGTATTTT. Protein: CAISEGTVTDTQYF.

This chain connects TRBV19 to TRBJ2-2, with D perhaps TRBD1 (5 bases). Germline assignment: CDR1 LNHDA and CDR2 SQIVND (reference sequence). The CDR3 is 15 residues long. V dropped 7 bases and J dropped 9 bases, with 21 bases sitting between them. In nucleotides, the CDR3 is TGTGCCAGTAATTTTCGCACAGGTGGAAACCGGGAGCTGTTTTTT. Translation: CASNFRTGGNRELFF.

The V and J genes are TRBV6-5 and TRBJ1-5; the D is unclear. Trimming removed 8 bases from V and 5 bases from J, with 13 bases in between. This CDR3 contains 13 residues. Germline CDR1 is MNHEY and CDR2 is SVGAGI. CDR3 sequence reads: CASRTEEDQPQHF. CDR3 sequence (DNA): TGTGCCAGCCGGACGGAGGAGGATCAGCCCCAGCATTTT.

The CDR3: CASGLAYGTASYEQYF. In nucleotides, the CDR3 is TGTGCTAGTGGTTTGGCATACGGGACAGCCTCCTACGAGCAGTACTTC. This rearrangement joins TRBV12-5 to TRBJ2-7, with TRBD1 identical over 7 bases. CDR3 length equals 16 residues. J lost 0 bases, V lost 1 base, and 6 bases had no gene match. Germline V gene data show CDR1 as LGHNT and CDR2 as FRNRAP.

DNA for the CDR3: TGTGCCAGCAGTTTACCGGCAGGGTATGGCTACACCTTC. This codes for CASSLPAGYGYTF. This chain links TRBV12-3 or TRBV12-4 with TRBJ1-2, with TRBD1 as a possible D gene (5 bases). CDR3 length: 13 amino acids. V was clipped by 2 bases and J by 5 bases, with 9 bases between them.

The chain is built from TRBV5-5 and TRBJ1-2; D is possibly TRBD1 (6 bases). The V gene's germline CDR1 is SGHKS and CDR2 YYEKEE (reference sequence). The CDR3 is made up of 15 amino acids. V gave up 5 bases and J gave up 2 bases, with 16 bases separating them. The CDR3 loop is CASSPTSGANYGYTF. The CDR3 DNA sequence: TGTGCCAGCAGTCCTACGTCAGGGGCCAACTATGGCTACACCTTC.

The chain couples TRBV3-1 (or the pseudogene TRBV3-2) to TRBJ1-2, with D maybe TRBD1 (5 bases). Germline V CDR1 and CDR2: LGHDT, YNNKEL (reference sequence). The CDR3 is 14 residues long. The ends were cut back, 3 bases at V and 9 bases at J, with 17 bases in the middle. This chain's CDR3 is CASSQPVGVLSYTF. DNA for the CDR3: TGTGCCAGCAGCCAGCCCGTAGGGGTCCTAAGCTACACCTTC.

The gene calls are TRBV7-9 and TRBJ2-2, with D possibly matching TRBD2 (6 bases). The length of the CDR3 is 16 residues. CDR1 SEHNR and CDR2 FQNEAQ come from the germline V gene (reference sequence). Deletions cut 3 bases from V and 1 base from J, with 12 bases between. The CDR3 here is CASSLSRGGNTGELFF. The CDR3 region has the DNA TGTGCCAGCAGCTTGAGCCGGGGAGGGAACACCGGGGAGCTGTTTTTT.

The V call is TRBV15, the J call TRBJ1-5, with 9 bases aligning to TRBD1. Germline CDR1 and CDR2: LNHNV and YYDKDF (reference sequence). The CDR3 totals 13 residues. The trim removed 6 bases at V and 7 bases at J, leaving 4 bases unmatched. CDR3 in DNA: TGTGCCACCAGTAGACAGGGGGGACAGCCCCAGCATTTT. Translated: CATSRQGGQPQHF. Full variable domain (outside the CDR3, taken from reference TRBV15 and TRBJ1-5): DAMVIQNPRYQVTQFGKPVTLSCSQTLNHNVMYWYQQKSSQAPKLLFHYYDKDFNNEADTPDNFQSRRPNTSFCFLDIRSPGLGDTAMYLCATSRQGGQPQHFGDGTRLSIL.

The sample holds a few counts of this clone. This rearrangement joins TRBV10-3 to TRBJ1-5; 7 bases map to TRBD1. This CDR3 comprises 14 residues. The germline V gene encodes CDR1 ENHRY and CDR2 SYGVKD. V dropped 2 bases and J dropped 2; count of bases not matched to a gene: 0. This chain's CDR3 is CAISEQGGNQPQHF. The CDR3 bases are TGTGCCATCAGTGAGCAGGGGGGCAATCAGCCCCAGCATTTT.

The chain combines TRBV14 with TRBJ2-1, with 8 bases lining up with TRBD1. The CDR3 totals 18 residues. Germline V gives CDR1 SGHDN, CDR2 FVKESK. V was pared by 4 bases and J by 0 bases, with 11 bases of the junction left unmatched. CDR3 sequence (DNA): TGTGCCAGCAGCCGAGACAGGGGAAGGCTAGACTCCTACAATGAGCAGTTCTTC. It encodes CASSRDRGRLDSYNEQFF.

The V and J genes are TRBV7-6 and TRBJ2-5; maybe TRBD1 (5 bases). The CDR3 has 16 residues. CDR1 SGHVS and CDR2 FNYEAQ come from the germline V gene. Trimming shortened V by 5 bases and J by 5 bases, and 21 bases separated the two germline ends. The CDR3 sequence: CASSRSAGRHGETQYF. The DNA of the CDR3 is TGTGCCAGCAGCCGGTCGGCAGGGCGCCATGGGGAGACCCAGTACTTC.